This record looks at one T cell receptor beta chain sequence and its context. The antigen is not known. This record comes from a study of Ad26.COV2.S vaccination and SARS-CoV-2 variants. Turning to the study itself: Intramuscular Ad26.COV2.S doses were given once or twice, 56 days apart. Findings and limits, study-wide: TCR breadth and depth analyses may have underestimated total T cell responses. Across vaccine and placebo recipients, the breadth of non-spike TCRs was similar. Placebo recipients showed lower spike-specific TCR breadth than vaccinees.

Profiled with immunoSEQ multiplex PCR; TCRdb holds only in-frame clones, not every one. The data contain hundreds of thousands of clones, roughly 90% of them singletons. Treatment defined: some 20 received Ad26.COV2.S at low or high dose, single or two shots; about five received placebo; per-sample allocation not given. The samples were gathered on day 63 after the first injection of vaccine or placebo. This CDR3 comprises 15 residues. Germline CDR1 SGHRS, CDR2 YFSETQ. J was trimmed by 4 bases and V by 3 bases; bases with no gene match: 4. The sample here was peripheral blood, taken in a trial of Ad26.COV2.S vaccine versus placebo. This chain connects TRBV5-1 to TRBJ2-2, with TRBD1 identical over 9 bases. This receptor was taken from a person between 18 and 59 years old who received the Ad26.COV2.S COVID-19 vaccine or a placebo. The CDR3 sequence is CASSWTGAGTGELFF. Written as DNA, the CDR3 is TGCGCCAGCAGCTGGACAGGGGCGGGCACCGGGGAGCTGTTTTTT.